One sample yielded the 15 T cell receptor beta chains listed below, sequenced in a study of monozygotic twins with inflammatory bowel disease. TCRdb reprocessed the 5' RACE reads and keeps a single row for each CDR3 protein, giving no DNA. The clone table shows about 210,000 distinct CDR3 sequences, with the ten largest holding roughly 1.7%. Sequencing input: blood. The receptors were gathered from a human donor with ulcerative colitis or Crohn's disease, or a healthy co-twin of an affected twin (not recorded which).

V is TRBV20-1 and J is TRBJ1-5. The germline V gene has CDR1 DFQATT and CDR2 SNEGSKA (reference sequence). The CDR3 has 13 amino acids. CDR3 loop: CGGRQSPNQPQHF.

The chain is built from TRBV7-9 and TRBJ1-2; checking the TCRdb D call of TRBD1 is not possible without DNA. The length of the CDR3 is 15 residues. The V gene's germline CDR1 is SEHNR and CDR2 FQNEAQ (reference sequence). The CDR3 sequence is CASSLTGTGWGGYTF.

The CDR3 here is CASSLLGQGQTEAFF. V is TRBV7-3 and J is TRBJ1-1; TCRdb reports TRBD1, a call that lacks DNA to check it against. Germline CDR1 is SGHTA and CDR2 is FQGTGA. The CDR3 has 15 amino acids. The variable domain in full, completed from reference TRBV7-3 and TRBJ1-1, reads GAGVSQTPSNKVTEKGKYVELRCDPISGHTALYWYRQSLGQGPEFLIYFQGTGAADDSGLPNDRFFAVRPEGSVSTLKIQRTERGDSAVYLCASSLLGQGQTEAFFGQGTRLTVV.

The chain recombines TRBV18 with TRBJ2-3. The CDR3 covers 13 residues. Looked up from germline, CDR1 is KGHSH and CDR2 is LQKENI. This chain's CDR3 is CASSPPSADTQYF.

V and J are TRBV12-3 or TRBV12-4 and TRBJ2-3; absent DNA, TCRdb's TRBD2 call cannot be checked. The CDR3 has 15 amino acids. The CDR3: CASSTLMTTTDTQYF.

The V and J genes are TRBV5-5 and TRBJ2-7. Looked up from germline, CDR1 is SGHKS and CDR2 is YYEKEE (reference sequence). This CDR3 is 13 amino acids long. CDR3: CASSFPDRYEQYF.

The J gene is TRBJ2-1, the V gene TRBV5-1; the TRBD1 assignment by TCRdb is unverifiable without DNA. Germline values: CDR1 SGHRS, CDR2 YFSETQ. CDR3 length: 14 amino acids. The CDR3 protein is CASSLEGEWNEQFF.

The chain couples TRBV29-1 to TRBJ1-1. This CDR3 contains 12 residues. Germline V lookup: CDR1 SQVTM, CDR2 ANQGSEA. CDR3 region: CSVDRVNTEAFF.

The rearrangement uses TRBV7-2 and TRBJ1-1; without DNA, the TCRdb call of TRBD1 cannot be checked. The length of the CDR3 is 15 residues. The germline gives CDR1 SGHTA, CDR2 FQGNSA. This CDR3 reads CASSLAQGALTEAFF.

The rearrangement joins TRBV24-1 to TRBJ1-6; TCRdb names TRBD1, which stays unverified in the absence of DNA. The germline V gene has CDR1 KGHDR and CDR2 SFDVKD. The CDR3 totals 14 residues. The CDR3 region is CATSPGTENSPLHF.

The chain links TRBV18 to TRBJ1-2. CDR1 is KGHSH and CDR2 is LQKENI in the germline V gene. The CDR3 sequence is 14 residues long. CDR3: CASSPPSANYGYTF.

The V gene is TRBV19, the J gene TRBJ2-5. Germline lookup yields CDR1 LNHDA and CDR2 SQIVND (reference sequence). There are 13 residues in the CDR3. This chain's CDR3 is CASSMSKQETQYF.

The chain uses TRBV18 and TRBJ2-1; as DNA is missing, the TRBD1 call by TCRdb cannot be tested. CDR3 length: 15 amino acids. From germline, CDR1 is KGHSH and CDR2 LQKENI. CDR3 amino acids: CASSPGTGSRNEQFF.

The chain links TRBV7-2 to TRBJ2-2; the TRBD2 assignment by TCRdb is unverifiable without DNA. CDR3 size: 15 residues. CDR1 is SGHTA, CDR2 FQGNSA, per germline. This chain's CDR3 is CASSLGGAHSGELFF.

V and J are TRBV5-1 and TRBJ2-1. Germline assignment: CDR1 SGHRS and CDR2 YFSETQ. CDR3 length: 15 residues. The chain's CDR3 is CASSLERGPYNEQFF. Combining the CDR3 with reference TRBV5-1 and TRBJ2-1 gives the whole variable domain KAGVTQTPRYLIKTRGQQVTLSCSPISGHRSVSWYQQTPGQGLQFLFEYFSETQRNKGNFPGRFSGRQFSNSRSEMNVSTLELGDSALYLCASSLERGPYNEQFFGPGTRLTVL.